What follows are 32 T cell receptor beta chains derived from one specimen sequenced in a study of a mutant IDH1 vaccine in newly diagnosed glioma. Described time point: baseline, week 1 (first vaccination visit). Noted treatment: pre-vaccination baseline after standard-of-care therapy. TCRdb's table, derived via immunoSEQ multiplex PCR, lists solely in-frame clones and lacks some. The sample contains fewer than 65,000 clones, about 80% of which appear only once. Sequencing used PBMCs, obtained from a glioma patient treated with radiotherapy, temozolomide or both. The receptors originated from a woman in her thirties or forties with glioma.

The chain employs TRBV28 and TRBJ2-2; TRBD1 agrees at 9 bases. Germline V gene data show CDR1 as MDHEN and CDR2 as SYDVKM. This CDR3 region has 13 residues. The ends lost 11 bases at V and 7 bases at J; junction bases unmatched: 8. The CDR3 coding sequence is TGTGCCGGGGGGGACAGGGCGTTCGGGGAGCTGTTTTTT. This codes for CAGGDRAFGELFF.

The CDR3 DNA reads TGTGCCAGTAGTAGGGGGGGGTCCCTAGCGGGCGACCCCTACGAGCAGTACTTC. Translation: CASSRGGSLAGDPYEQYF. The rearrangement joins TRBV19 to TRBJ2-7, with 8 bases matching TRBD2. Germline loops: CDR1 LNHDA, CDR2 SQIVND (reference sequence). The CDR3 has 18 residues. J lost 2 bases, V lost 4 bases, and 16 bases had no gene match.

The chain carries TRBV7-3 and TRBJ1-2; no firm D call. The CDR3 sequence is 13 residues long. Trimming shortened V by 5 bases and J by 8 bases, and 15 bases separated the two germline ends. Germline V gives CDR1 SGHTA, CDR2 FQGTGA. CDR3 region: CASSLGVAGGYTF. DNA of the CDR3: TGTGCCAGCAGCCTAGGTGTCGCTGGGGGCTACACCTTC.

This clone was seen just once. This rearrangement joins TRBV13 to TRBJ1-2, with 9 bases fitting TRBD1. This CDR3 has 13 amino acids. V lost 4 bases, J lost 6 bases, and 3 bases stayed unmatched. The V gene's germline CDR1 is PRHDT and CDR2 FYEKMQ (reference sequence). Written as DNA, the CDR3 is TGTGCCAGCAGCTCGGGACAGGGCAATGGCTACACCTTC. Protein sequence: CASSSGQGNGYTF.

This clone was counted a few times. The rearrangement joins TRBV29-1 to TRBJ1-2; D ambiguous. V was clipped by 3 bases and J by 13 bases, with 9 bases between them. Germline assignment: CDR1 SQVTM and CDR2 ANQGSEA. The CDR3 loop spans 9 amino acids. The DNA of the CDR3 is TGCAGCGTTGATTCCGAGGGCACCTTC. Encoded protein: CSVDSEGTF.

The sample holds one count of this clone. The DNA for the CDR3 is TGTGCCAGCAGTGATCAGCGGGGAAGCTGGGAGACCCAGTACTTC. This encodes CASSDQRGSWETQYF. The chain combines TRBV6-1 with TRBJ2-5; 7 positions match TRBD2. The CDR3 covers 15 residues. Per germline, CDR1 MNHNS and CDR2 SASEGT. V lost 3 bases and J lost 5; bases outside the gene matches: 9.

J is TRBJ1-5 and V is TRBV5-6; no firm D call. CDR1 SGHDT and CDR2 YYEEEE come from the germline V gene. The CDR3 covers 15 residues. V was trimmed by 0 bases and J by 0 bases, leaving 7 bases between them. DNA for the CDR3: TGTGCCAGCAGCTTGGAAGCGTATAGCAATCAGCCCCAGCATTTT. Encoded protein: CASSLEAYSNQPQHF.

The rearrangement joins TRBV30 to TRBJ2-1; 13 nucleotides line up with TRBD2. CDR1 GTSNPN and CDR2 SVGIG come from the germline V gene (reference sequence). The CDR3 totals 14 residues. Losses at the gene ends were 7 bases for V and 4 bases for J; bases not matched to a gene: 4. The CDR3: CASGLAGSYNEQFF. CDR3 coding DNA: TGTGCCTCGGGACTAGCGGGGTCATACAATGAGCAGTTCTTC.

The V call is TRBV6-5, the J call TRBJ1-6; D unresolved. CDR1 and CDR2 from the germline V gene are MNHEY and SVGAGI. The CDR3 totals 14 residues. With 3 bases removed from V and 5 bases from J, the gap between germline ends came to 8 bases. The CDR3 DNA sequence: TGTGCCAGCAGTTATGCAGCGGATAATTCACCCCTCCACTTT. Translation: CASSYAADNSPLHF.

This chain connects TRBV18 to TRBJ2-2; D is uncertain. Germline V lookup: CDR1 KGHSH, CDR2 LQKENI. The CDR3 is made up of 12 amino acids. The germline V and J ends were trimmed by 1 base and 8 bases, with 5 bases remaining between them. The CDR3 sequence: CASSPRAGELFF. The DNA for the CDR3 is TGTGCCAGCTCACCACGTGCGGGGGAGCTGTTTTTT.

This clone has just one count. V and J are TRBV18 and TRBJ2-1; D assignment may be TRBD1 or TRBD2 (5 bases each). Trimming removed 4 bases from V and 6 bases from J, with 16 bases in between. Per germline, CDR1 KGHSH and CDR2 LQKENI. The CDR3 totals 15 residues. CDR3 in DNA: TGTGCCAGCTCACTTCCGAGGGGAACGGGCAATGAGCAGTTCTTC. It yields the protein CASSLPRGTGNEQFF.

V gene TRBV5-1 combines with J gene TRBJ2-7, with unresolved D. V shed 1 base and J shed 3 bases, with 8 bases lying between them. The CDR3 length is 13 residues. Germline loops: CDR1 SGHRS, CDR2 YFSETQ. The CDR3 here is CASSLTDFYEQYF. The CDR3 DNA is TGCGCCAGCAGCTTGACAGACTTCTACGAGCAGTACTTC.

The DNA for the CDR3 is TGTGCCAGCTCACCGCGGGGACAGGTCTTCTATGGCTACACCTTC. Protein product: CASSPRGQVFYGYTF. V gene TRBV18 combines with J gene TRBJ1-2; TRBD1 aligns across 8 bases. J lost 4 bases, V lost 3 bases, and 7 bases had no gene match. CDR1 KGHSH and CDR2 LQKENI come from the germline V gene. The CDR3 covers 15 residues.

The chain joins TRBV5-6 to TRBJ1-2; tentative D call: TRBD1 (5 bases). CDR1 is SGHDT, CDR2 YYEEEE, per germline. Trimming pared 1 base from V and 8 bases from J, leaving 21 bases between. This CDR3 is 16 amino acids long. CDR3 bases: TGTGCCAGCAGCTTGCCCACTCCGGGACTCTGGGCGGGCTACACCTTC. Translation gives CASSLPTPGLWAGYTF. Full variable domain (outside the CDR3, taken from reference TRBV5-6 and TRBJ1-2): DAGVTQSPTHLIKTRGQQVTLRCSPKSGHDTVSWYQQALGQGPQFIFQYYEEEERQRGNFPDRFSGHQFPNYSSELNVNALLLGDSALYLCASSLPTPGLWAGYTFGSGTRLTVV.

The chain combines TRBV19 with TRBJ1-5; D unresolved. From germline, CDR1 is LNHDA and CDR2 SQIVND (reference sequence). This CDR3 contains 15 residues. V lost 0 bases and J lost 7, with 13 bases in between. This CDR3 is CASSIDQSGRQPQHF. CDR3 DNA sequence: TGTGCCAGTAGTATAGATCAATCCGGCCGGCAGCCCCAGCATTTT.

The chain links TRBV5-1 to TRBJ2-1; D gene uncertain. Germline V lookup: CDR1 SGHRS, CDR2 YFSETQ. This CDR3 has 13 amino acids. V shed 2 bases and J shed 6 bases, with 9 bases lying between them. For the CDR3, the DNA is TGCGCCAGCAGCTTCTCGGTCGGCAATGAGCAGTTCTTC. Translation: CASSFSVGNEQFF.

J is TRBJ2-2 and V is TRBV7-6; 9 bases are shared with TRBD1. J gave up 4 bases and V 1 base, and 4 bases lay outside the gene matches. The CDR3 consists of 16 residues. From germline, CDR1 is SGHVS and CDR2 FNYEAQ. DNA for the CDR3: TGTGCCAGCAGCTTAGTACAGGGGGCGCTCACCGGGGAGCTGTTTTTT. It specifies CASSLVQGALTGELFF.

This chain connects TRBV5-4 to TRBJ2-6, with a tentative D call TRBD2 (5 bases). The CDR3 totals 16 residues. V lost 5 bases to trimming and J lost 0 bases, with 12 bases between them. The V gene's germline CDR1 is SGHNT and CDR2 YYREEE (reference sequence). The CDR3 loop reads CASRAPGSSGANVLTF. CDR3 bases: TGTGCCAGCAGGGCCCCTGGGAGCTCTGGGGCCAACGTCCTGACTTTC.

Here the CDR3 reads CASSLGQGNPYEQYF. As DNA, the CDR3 is TGTGCCAGCAGCTTGGGACAGGGCAATCCCTACGAGCAGTACTTC. The rearrangement uses TRBV7-9 and TRBJ2-7, with 9 bases aligning to TRBD1. This CDR3 has 15 residues. The ends lost 3 bases at V and 2 bases at J; junction bases unmatched: 5. Germline CDR1 and CDR2: SEHNR and FQNEAQ (reference sequence).

The count of this clone is one. V is TRBV2 and J is TRBJ2-3; perhaps TRBD2 as D (6 bases). Between the trimmed V and J ends, which lost 6 bases and 2 bases, there was a span of 12 bases. The germline V gene encodes CDR1 SNHLY and CDR2 FYNNEI. The CDR3 is made up of 14 amino acids. This chain's CDR3 is CASRPGLDTDTQYF. The CDR3 DNA sequence: TGTGCCAGCAGGCCGGGACTCGACACAGATACGCAGTATTTT.

The chain recombines TRBV20-1 with TRBJ1-1; D not certain. Trimming cost V 6 bases and J 6 bases, with 11 bases left between them. CDR1 and CDR2 from the germline V gene are DFQATT and SNEGSKA (reference sequence). The CDR3 has 11 residues. Here the CDR3 reads CSARWRSEAFF. The DNA for the CDR3 is TGCAGTGCCAGATGGAGGTCTGAAGCTTTCTTT.

This rearrangement joins TRBV6-5 to TRBJ1-2; D not certain. Trimming left V 6 bases short and J 4 bases short, with 12 bases between. This CDR3 spans 13 amino acids. Germline CDR1 MNHEY, CDR2 SVGAGI. Here the CDR3 DNA reads TGTGCCAGCAGACCCCGAGCTAGCTATGGCTACACCTTC. Translation gives CASRPRASYGYTF.

This clone is a singleton in its sample. The chain links TRBV6-5 to TRBJ2-7; 7 nucleotides align to TRBD2. Unmatched junction bases numbered 7, after V lost 6 bases and J lost 2 bases. CDR1 MNHEY and CDR2 SVGAGI come from the germline V gene. This CDR3 region has 14 residues. CDR3 in amino acids: CASRLPTSPYEQYF. CDR3 nucleotides: TGTGCCAGCAGACTCCCGACTAGCCCCTACGAGCAGTACTTC.

This clone was seen only a few times. The chain employs TRBV10-2 and TRBJ1-1, with D perhaps TRBD1 (5 bases). The CDR3 extends over 14 amino acids. Trimming removed 3 bases at V and 4 bases at J, with 12 bases between. Per germline, CDR1 WSHSY and CDR2 SAAADI. The CDR3 region is CASSDRAGGTEAFF. CDR3 nucleotide sequence: TGCGCCAGCAGTGACAGGGCCGGAGGCACTGAAGCTTTCTTT.

This chain's CDR3 is CASSGQNPRDGYTF. The CDR3 DNA reads as TGTGCCAGCAGCGGGCAGAACCCACGGGACGGCTACACCTTC. This sequence joins TRBV7-2 and TRBJ1-2; D may be TRBD1 (5 bases). Trimming removed 5 bases at V and 8 bases at J, with 18 bases between. Per germline, CDR1 SGHTA and CDR2 FQGNSA. The CDR3 is 14 amino acids.

V is TRBV19 and J is TRBJ2-1; 8 bases align to TRBD2. V was pared by 5 bases and J by 4 bases, with 13 bases of the junction left unmatched. CDR1 is LNHDA, CDR2 SQIVND, per germline (reference sequence). This CDR3 region has 17 residues. The CDR3 loop reads CASSPRTPSGGYNEQFF. The CDR3 region has the DNA TGTGCCAGTAGTCCACGAACCCCGAGCGGGGGTTACAATGAGCAGTTCTTC.

This clone appeared a few times. This chain uses TRBV19 with TRBJ1-1; maybe TRBD1 (5 bases). The V and J ends lost 5 bases and 10 bases respectively, with 8 bases between them. Germline CDR1 reads LNHDA; CDR2 reads SQIVND (reference sequence). The CDR3 length is 10 residues. Written as DNA, the CDR3 is TGTGCCAGTAGTTCCGGGGGAGCTTTCTTT. It codes for CASSSGGAFF.

To note about this clone: The junction differs from germline at one of its ends, possibly a read error. The V and J genes are TRBV7-9 and TRBJ2-7; D gene uncertain. CDR3 length equals 14 residues. Germline CDR1 is SEHNR and CDR2 is FQNEAQ (reference sequence). As DNA, the CDR3 is TGTGCCAGCACCTTAGGTGGATTAACCTACGAGCAGTACTTC. As protein: CASTLGGLTYEQYF.

In this sample, this clone turned up a few times. The chain links TRBV30 to TRBJ1-1, with a weak D call TRBD1 (5 bases). Germline V CDR1 and CDR2: GTSNPN, SVGIG (reference sequence). V dropped 3 bases and J dropped 0 bases, with 14 bases sitting between them. The CDR3 sequence is 15 residues long. For the CDR3, the DNA is TGTGCCTGGAGGCCGAGGTCAGGGTTGAACACTGAAGCTTTCTTT. Residues: CAWRPRSGLNTEAFF.

The chain couples TRBV7-8 to TRBJ1-3; D uncertain. Per the germline V gene, CDR1 is SGHVS and CDR2 is FQNEAQ. This CDR3 is 14 amino acids long. Trimming shortened V by 8 bases and J by 0 bases, and 11 bases separated the two germline ends. The CDR3 sequence: CASEDGASGNTIYF. As DNA, the CDR3 is TGTGCCAGCGAGGATGGAGCCTCTGGAAACACCATATATTTT.

The V call is TRBV4-3, the J call TRBJ2-5, with TRBD1 identical over 8 bases. Trimming at V came to 6 bases and at J to 2 bases, leaving 8 bases not matched to a gene. Germline CDR1 LGHNA, CDR2 YSLEER. The CDR3 is made up of 15 amino acids. This CDR3 reads CASSRTGYEQETQYF. DNA for the CDR3: TGCGCCAGCAGTAGGACAGGGTATGAGCAAGAGACCCAGTACTTC.

The chain combines TRBV7-8 with TRBJ1-2; D gene unclear. The V gene's germline CDR1 is SGHVS and CDR2 FQNEAQ. The CDR3 covers 15 residues. Trimming stripped 2 bases from V and 8 bases from J, with 18 bases between. Written as DNA, the CDR3 is TGTGCCAGCAGCTTAACGATTGGAAACGTCGGGGGCTACACCTTC. Encoded protein: CASSLTIGNVGGYTF.